The rows below give T cell receptor beta chains drawn from one sample of a study of OX40 agonist ivuxolimab in advanced cancers. Generated by immunoSEQ multiplex PCR, the TCRdb table keeps only in-frame clones and is missing some. Of around 95,000 clones listed, approximately 90% are singletons. The sample in question was CD4+ or CD8+ T cells sorted from blood, obtained in a trial of the OX40 agonist ivuxolimab. These receptors came from an adult with an advanced solid tumor such as melanoma, head and neck, liver or kidney cancer. The CDR3 runs from the conserved cysteine through the conserved F or W. D genes are given only for firm matches. Not every row has a clone size; where given, it reads once, few, many or a size class.

>TRBJ2-3|TRBV6-4|.|.
CASSDSIQGSTDTQYF
TGTGCCAGCAGTGACTCTATCCAGGGGAGCACAGATACGCAGTATTTT
>TRBJ1-5|TRBV28|TRBD1|.
CASSGQGTGQPQHF
TGTGCCAGCAGCGGACAGGGGACGGGGCAGCCCCAGCATTTT
>TRBJ2-7|TRBV28|TRBD2|once
CASIPAGGSYEQYF
TGTGCCAGCATCCCAGCGGGAGGCTCCTACGAGCAGTACTTC
>TRBJ2-7|TRBV7-6|TRBD1|.
CASSRTGDGSYEQYF
TGTGCCAGCAGCCGGACAGGGGATGGCTCCTACGAGCAGTACTTC
>TRBJ2-7|TRBV27|.|.
CASSLFTVGGPTVSAYEQYF
TGTGCCAGCAGTTTATTTACGGTAGGGGGACCGACAGTAAGCGCCTACGAGCAGTACTTC
>TRBJ2-7|TRBV6-5|.|.
CASSYGVGEQYF
TGTGCCAGCAGTTACGGGGTCGGCGAGCAGTACTTC
>TRBJ2-3|TRBV14|.|.
CASSHFRGSGGTDTQYF
TGTGCCAGCAGCCACTTCCGGGGGTCTGGAGGCACAGATACGCAGTATTTT
>TRBJ2-1|TRBV5-4|TRBD2|.
CASSLGGLAGYNEQFF
TGTGCCAGCAGCTTGGGGGGACTAGCAGGATACAATGAGCAGTTCTTC
>TRBJ1-4|TRBV5-8|.|.
CASSLPRRHGEKLFF
TGTGCCAGCAGCTTGCCCCGAAGACATGGCGAAAAACTGTTTTTT
>TRBJ2-2|TRBV9|.|.
CASSARGANTGELFF
TGTGCCAGCAGCGCCAGGGGCGCGAACACCGGGGAGCTGTTTTTT
>TRBJ2-7|TRBV29-1|.|.
CSVEGEFAYEQYF
TGCAGCGTTGAGGGAGAGTTCGCCTACGAGCAGTACTTC
>TRBJ2-7|TRBV5-1|TRBD2|.
CASNPGRGTYEQYF
TGCGCCAGCAACCCTGGGCGGGGGACTTACGAGCAGTACTTC
>TRBJ2-3|TRBV30|TRBD2|.
CAWRVTSGLTDTQYF
TGTGCCTGGAGGGTGACTAGCGGACTCACAGATACGCAGTATTTT
>TRBJ1-1|TRBV9|TRBD1|.
CASSLTTGVNTEAFF
TGTGCCAGCAGCCTAACGACAGGGGTAAACACTGAAGCTTTCTTT
>TRBJ2-3|TRBV7-3|TRBD1|.
CASSRQGSDTQYF
TGTGCCAGCAGCCGACAGGGCTCAGATACGCAGTATTTT
>TRBJ2-7|TRBV6-5|TRBD1|.
CASSYSGQVKQYF
TGTGCCAGCAGTTACTCGGGACAGGTCAAGCAGTACTTC
>TRBJ2-3|TRBV5-4|TRBD2|.
CASSLIGTRDTQYF
TGTGCCAGCAGCTTGATCGGGACTAGAGATACGCAGTATTTT
>TRBJ1-2|TRBV19|.|.
CASSPGRRAYGYTF
TGTGCCAGTAGTCCCGGGCGGAGGGCCTATGGCTACACCTTC
>TRBJ2-1|TRBV9|.|.
CASSRVGQNSYNEQFF
TGTGCCAGCAGCCGCGTCGGACAGAACTCCTACAATGAGCAGTTCTTC
>TRBJ2-2|TRBV28|TRBD2|once
CASSLGLAVGGELFF
TGTGCCAGCAGTTTAGGGCTAGCGGTTGGCGGGGAGCTGTTTTTT
>TRBJ2-3|TRBV4-2|.|.
CASSVTSDTQYF
TGTGCCAGCAGCGTAACGTCGGATACGCAGTATTTT
>TRBJ2-2|TRBV9|.|.
CASRPRTNTGELFF
TGTGCCAGCAGGCCGAGGACAAACACCGGGGAGCTGTTTTTT
>TRBJ2-2|TRBV5-5|TRBD2|.
CASSPSGRNTGELFF
TGTGCCAGCAGCCCTAGCGGGAGGAACACCGGGGAGCTGTTTTTT
>TRBJ2-5|TRBV5-4|TRBD2|.
CASRTASGSPETQYF
TGTGCCAGCAGGACCGCTAGCGGGAGTCCAGAGACCCAGTACTTC
>TRBJ2-7|TRBV4-2|.|.
CASSKPGTRSYEQYF
TGTGCCAGCAGCAAGCCCGGGACACGCTCCTACGAGCAGTACTTC
>TRBJ2-7|TRBV5-1|.|.
CASSRTPGDEQYF
TGCGCCAGCAGCCGGACACCCGGAGACGAGCAGTACTTC
>TRBJ1-3|TRBV6-6|.|.
CASSYGGDGNTIYF
TGTGCCAGCAGTTACGGAGGGGACGGAAACACCATATATTTT
>TRBJ2-1|TRBV6-6|.|.
CASSPRGDEQFF
TGTGCCAGCAGCCCGAGGGGAGATGAGCAGTTCTTC
>TRBJ2-3|TRBV21-1|.|.
CASSKNLMAGDPPSTDTQYF
TGTGCCAGCAGCAAAAACTTGATGGCAGGGGACCCTCCTAGCACAGATACGCAGTATTTT
>TRBJ1-4|TRBV27|.|once
CASSLQRTAAPNEKLFF
TGTGCCAGCAGTTTACAGAGGACAGCCGCCCCTAATGAAAAACTGTTTTTT
>TRBJ1-5|TRBV7-8|.|few
CASSLRRLSNQPQHF
TGTGCCAGCAGCTTGAGACGGCTGAGCAATCAGCCCCAGCATTTT
>TRBJ2-2|TRBV7-3|TRBD1|.
CASSLTGQATGELFF
TGTGCCAGCAGCTTAACGGGACAGGCAACCGGGGAGCTGTTTTTT
>TRBJ2-5|TRBV18|TRBD1|.
CASSPPGQQETQYF
TGTGCCAGCTCACCACCGGGACAGCAAGAGACCCAGTACTTC
>TRBJ1-2|TRBV5-8|.|few
CASSLGAVLTNYGYTF
TGTGCCAGCAGCTTGGGCGCAGTTCTCACCAACTATGGCTACACCTTC
>TRBJ1-1|TRBV20-1|.|.
CSARDIRGAFF
TGCAGTGCTAGAGATATCAGAGGAGCTTTCTTT
>TRBJ1-1|TRBV6-4|.|.
CASSDSTGEDAEAFF
TGTGCCAGCAGTGACTCGACCGGGGAGGATGCTGAAGCTTTCTTT
>TRBJ2-2|TRBV28|TRBD2|.
CASIAGGYTGELFF
TGTGCCAGCATAGCGGGGGGCTACACCGGGGAGCTGTTTTTT